Following are 2 T cell receptor beta chains from one sample sequenced in a study of early T cells in non-severe SARS-CoV-2 infection. TCRdb passed the 5' RACE reads through MiXCR, listing each CDR3 protein once. Among 50,000 to 85,000 distinct CDR3 sequences listed, approximately 8.3% were seen once. Sequencing used whole blood. Receptor source: an adult who was a healthcare worker with PCR-confirmed SARS-CoV-2 infection or an uninfected control (not recorded which).

V usage is TRBV9 and J usage is TRBJ2-5; the match to TRBD2 covers 14 bases. Germline V CDR1 and CDR2: SGDLS, YYNGEE. This CDR3 spans 17 amino acids. V lost 4 bases and J lost 5; bases outside the gene matches: 10. Here the CDR3 DNA reads TGTGCCAGCAGCCTGGGGACTAGCGGGAGTGCCGGCGAGACCCAGTACTTC. This codes for CASSLGTSGSAGETQYF.

This clonotype was counted only a few times. The chain recombines TRBV7-2 with TRBJ2-3; D may be TRBD2 (6 bases). This CDR3 has 14 residues. Trimming stripped 1 base from V and 11 bases from J, with 16 bases between. Germline V gene data show CDR1 as SGHTA and CDR2 as FQGNSA. CDR3 loop: CASSLDLLKGGQYF. The CDR3 DNA sequence: TGTGCCAGCAGCTTAGACTTACTGAAGGGAGGGCAGTATTTT.